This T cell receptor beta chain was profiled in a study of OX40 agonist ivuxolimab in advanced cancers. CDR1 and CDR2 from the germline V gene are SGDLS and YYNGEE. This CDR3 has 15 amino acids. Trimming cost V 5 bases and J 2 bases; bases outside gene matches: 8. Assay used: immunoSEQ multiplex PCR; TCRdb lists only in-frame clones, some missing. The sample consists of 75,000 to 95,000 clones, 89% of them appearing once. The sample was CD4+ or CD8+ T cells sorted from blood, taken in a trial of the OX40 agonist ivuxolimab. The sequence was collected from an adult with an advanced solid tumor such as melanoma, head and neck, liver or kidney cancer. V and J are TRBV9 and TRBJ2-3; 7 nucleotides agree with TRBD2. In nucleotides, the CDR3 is TGTGCCAGCAGTTTAACAGCGGGATCCACAGATACGCAGTATTTT. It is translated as CASSLTAGSTDTQYF.